A few counts support the clone carrying this TCR beta chain. What it binds is not known. This CDR3 is built from 15 residues. Trimming at V came to 5 bases and at J to 1 base, leaving 4 bases not matched to a gene. Germline CDR1 MNHNY, CDR2 SVGAGI (reference sequence). These data come from a study of T-cell memory formation after mild COVID-19. Study-wide results and caveats: Chiefly within CM and EM were the contracting CD4+ clones; CD8+ ones were within EMRA. Detection of some responders pre-infection suggested pre-existing cross-reactive memory T cells participated.

5'RACE with constant-segment primers yielded barcoded, UMI-tagged TCR alpha and TCR beta cDNA libraries. TCRdb passed the 5' RACE reads through MiXCR, listing each CDR3 protein once. Of 500,000 to 600,000 distinct CDR3 sequences listed, about a sixth are singletons. Sequencing was carried out using PBMCs or a T cell subset sorted from them (not recorded which). This chain links TRBV6-6 with TRBJ2-3; 9 positions match TRBD1. The receptor's source is an adult woman who had mild COVID-19 (a few samples of this study predate the infection). Cell type and time point are not known. The chain's CDR3 is CASSRQGDRTDTQYF. The CDR3 nucleotides read TGTGCCAGCAGTCGACAGGGGGATCGCACAGATACGCAGTATTTT.